The 31 T cell receptor beta chains given below trace back to one sample, sequenced in a study of radiation and T cells in renal cell carcinoma. Only in-frame clones appear in the TCRdb table, and some are missing; sequencing was by immunoSEQ multiplex PCR. This table holds approximately 75,000 clones, roughly 82% found once. Time point here: blood 2 weeks post-SBRT. Regarding treatment: 15 Gy SBRT to primary tumor, nephrectomy 4 weeks later. The sequenced sample was blood, obtained from a patient whose treatment included radiotherapy and nephrectomy. Receptors originate from a man in his 60s with renal cell carcinoma.

This clone was detected only once. Additional DNA sequences in this sample encode the identical CDR3. V is TRBV19 and J is TRBJ1-1; tentatively, D is TRBD1 (6 bases). Germline CDR1 LNHDA, CDR2 SQIVND (reference sequence). V lost 3 bases and J lost 2, with 10 bases in between. CDR3 length: 14 residues. Written as DNA, the CDR3 is TGTGCCAGTAGTATGCCAGGGGCTAACACTGAAGCTTTCTTT. Translated: CASSMPGANTEAFF.

Concerning this clone itself: Since a much larger clone is just one base distant, this may be a read error. V and J are TRBV2 and TRBJ2-7; D remains unclear. Germline V gives CDR1 SNHLY, CDR2 FYNNEI. The CDR3 totals 11 residues. Trimming stripped 5 bases from V and 1 base from J, with 3 bases between. CDR3 bases: TGTGCCAGCAGTTCTTCCTACGAGCAGTACTTC. This codes for CASSSSYEQYF.

The gene calls are TRBV7-2 and TRBJ2-2; D is undetermined. V was cut by 5 bases and J by 3 bases, with 13 bases left in between. Per germline, CDR1 SGHTA and CDR2 FQGNSA. The CDR3 covers 15 residues. CDR3 sequence reads: CASSGVSIDTGELFF. The CDR3 nucleotides are TGTGCCAGCAGCGGTGTGAGTATCGACACCGGGGAGCTGTTTTTT. Full variable domain (remainder filled in from reference TRBV7-2 and TRBJ2-2): GAGVSQSPSNKVTEKGKDVELRCDPISGHTALYWYRQSLGQGLEFLIYFQGNSAPDKSGLPSDRFSAERTGGSVSTLTIQRTQQEDSAVYLCASSGVSIDTGELFFGEGSRLTVL.

The V call is TRBV7-3, the J call TRBJ2-2; 9 bases agree with TRBD2. The V gene end was trimmed by 2 bases and the J gene end by 0 bases; junction bases not matched to a gene: 1. Germline V CDR1 and CDR2: SGHTA, FQGTGA. The CDR3 totals 16 residues. The CDR3 DNA follows: TGTGCCAGCAGCTTAGCGGGAGGGTCGAACACCGGGGAGCTGTTTTTT. This sequence encodes CASSLAGGSNTGELFF.

The chain couples TRBV7-2 to TRBJ2-7; 13 bases are a match to TRBD2. Trimming cost V 5 bases and J 7 bases; bases outside gene matches: 5. Germline-derived CDR1 and CDR2 are SGHTA and FQGNSA. The CDR3 loop spans 14 amino acids. The CDR3 here is CASSPKTSGREQYF. The DNA of the CDR3 is TGTGCCAGCAGCCCTAAGACTAGCGGGAGGGAGCAGTACTTC.

This clone occurred a few times. The chain couples TRBV7-9 to TRBJ1-1; D unresolved. CDR1 and CDR2 from the germline V gene are SEHNR and FQNEAQ (reference sequence). Trimming left V 1 base short and J 4 bases short, with 7 bases between. The length of the CDR3 is 13 residues. The CDR3 sequence: CASSLGAGTEAFF. Here the CDR3 DNA reads TGTGCCAGCAGCTTAGGGGCTGGCACTGAAGCTTTCTTT.

This chain links TRBV14 with TRBJ2-1, with TRBD2 matching over 10 bases. This CDR3 has 13 amino acids. Trimming removed 7 bases from V and 7 bases from J; junction bases left unmatched: 4. From germline, CDR1 is SGHDN and CDR2 FVKESK. This CDR3 is CASKGLAVNEQFF. CDR3 sequence (DNA): TGTGCCAGCAAAGGACTAGCGGTTAATGAGCAGTTCTTC.

The sample holds one count of this clone. This sequence joins TRBV5-4 and TRBJ2-7; the match to TRBD1 covers 8 bases. After removal of 3 bases from V and 6 bases from J, the junction contained 8 bases not matched to a gene. The germline CDR1 and CDR2 sequences are SGHNT and YYREEE (reference sequence). This CDR3 is 14 amino acids long. CDR3 bases: TGTGCCAGCAGCTACCGGACAGGGTCTGTCGAGCAGTACTTC. It specifies CASSYRTGSVEQYF.

The chain is built from TRBV5-6 and TRBJ1-2, with TRBD1 matching 9 bases. The germline V gene encodes CDR1 SGHDT and CDR2 YYEEEE. There are 16 residues in the CDR3. Losses at the gene ends were 4 bases for V and 2 bases for J; bases not matched to a gene: 9. The CDR3: CASSLPGTGFNYGYTF. The CDR3 DNA follows: TGTGCCAGCAGCCTACCCGGGACAGGGTTCAACTATGGCTACACCTTC. Full variable domain (rest looked up from reference TRBV5-6 and TRBJ1-2): DAGVTQSPTHLIKTRGQQVTLRCSPKSGHDTVSWYQQALGQGPQFIFQYYEEEERQRGNFPDRFSGHQFPNYSSELNVNALLLGDSALYLCASSLPGTGFNYGYTFGSGTRLTVV.

The chain has TRBV2 and TRBJ2-2; D call uncertain. The V end was cut by 3 bases, the J end by 0 bases, with 11 bases between. Germline values: CDR1 SNHLY, CDR2 FYNNEI. The CDR3 totals 16 residues. In nucleotides, the CDR3 is TGTGCCAGCAGTGATGGGTCCAGAGCGAACACCGGGGAGCTGTTTTTT. It yields the protein CASSDGSRANTGELFF. Complete variable domain (other parts from reference TRBV2 and TRBJ2-2): EPEVTQTPSHQVTQMGQEVILRCVPISNHLYFYWYRQILGQKVEFLVSFYNNEISEKSEIFDDQFSVERPDGSNFTLKIRSTKLEDSAMYFCASSDGSRANTGELFFGEGSRLTVL.

DNA for the CDR3: TGTGCCAGCAGCTTCGGGGGACTAGAGACCCAGTACTTC. It is translated as CASSFGGLETQYF. This chain connects TRBV11-2 to TRBJ2-5; weak D call: TRBD2 (6 bases). V dropped 3 bases and J dropped 4 bases, with 9 bases sitting between them. CDR3 length equals 13 residues. CDR1 and CDR2 (germline): SGHAT, FQNNGV.

The chain couples TRBV7-2 to TRBJ2-7; D is undetermined. Germline V gene data show CDR1 as SGHTA and CDR2 as FQGNSA. Trimming cost V 2 bases and J 4 bases, with 12 bases left between them. The CDR3 consists of 14 residues. The CDR3 loop is CASSLLRGGYEQYF. CDR3 nucleotide sequence: TGTGCCAGCAGCTTACTCCGCGGTGGTTACGAGCAGTACTTC.

The chain has TRBV7-9 and TRBJ2-7; no firm D call. From germline, CDR1 is SEHNR and CDR2 FQNEAQ (reference sequence). The CDR3 extends over 12 amino acids. Trimming pared 5 bases from V and 0 bases from J, leaving 5 bases between. CDR3 sequence reads: CASSPTSYEQYF. The CDR3, as DNA: TGTGCCAGCAGCCCAACCTCCTACGAGCAGTACTTC.

The V call is TRBV7-2, the J call TRBJ2-1, with TRBD2 matching over 9 bases. Germline assignment: CDR1 SGHTA and CDR2 FQGNSA. The J segment lost 0 bases and the V segment lost 6 bases, leaving 6 bases of the junction unmatched. The CDR3 totals 16 residues. CDR3 amino acids: CASRLDSGSSYNEQFF. CDR3 nucleotides: TGTGCCAGCAGACTTGATAGCGGGAGCTCCTACAATGAGCAGTTCTTC.

Of note for this clone: Being one base from a much bigger clone, this may be a read error. This rearrangement joins TRBV7-6 to TRBJ1-1; D is undetermined. Looked up from germline, CDR1 is SGHVS and CDR2 is FNYEAQ. The CDR3 is 12 amino acids. Deletions cut 6 bases from V and 0 bases from J, with 5 bases between. The CDR3 here is CASRGMNTEAFF. In DNA, the CDR3 is TGTGCCAGCAGGGGTATGAACACTGAAGCTTTCTTT.

The V gene is TRBV2, the J gene TRBJ2-3; D gene unclear. This CDR3 has 14 residues. In germline, CDR1 is SNHLY, CDR2 FYNNEI. V was cut by 8 bases and J by 5 bases, with 17 bases left in between. The CDR3 here is CASALDWAIDTQYF. In DNA form, the CDR3 reads TGTGCCAGCGCTCTAGACTGGGCCATAGATACGCAGTATTTT.

This chain connects TRBV19 to TRBJ2-1; tentatively, D is TRBD2 (6 bases). The CDR3 loop spans 11 amino acids. From germline, CDR1 is LNHDA and CDR2 SQIVND (reference sequence). Trimming pared 5 bases from V and 12 bases from J, leaving 11 bases between. CDR3 DNA sequence: TGTGCCAGTAGTCCGGGGACTGGGCAGTTCTTC. This sequence encodes CASSPGTGQFF.

This chain links TRBV9 with TRBJ2-7; no clear D. The CDR3 is 15 amino acids. Germline CDR1 reads SGDLS; CDR2 reads YYNGEE. V was shortened by 0 bases and J by 4 bases, with 14 bases between the two germline ends. CDR3 loop: CASSVAMGIGYEQYF. The CDR3 DNA reads as TGTGCCAGCAGCGTAGCTATGGGGATTGGGTACGAGCAGTACTTC.

The rearrangement joins TRBV7-8 to TRBJ1-5, with D hard to call. This CDR3 region has 14 residues. CDR1 is SGHVS, CDR2 FQNEAQ, per germline. The V and J ends lost 1 base and 0 bases respectively, with 4 bases between them. The DNA for the CDR3 is TGTGCCAGCAGCTTAGAGAATAGCAATCAGCCCCAGCATTTT. Amino acid sequence: CASSLENSNQPQHF.

The chain joins TRBV14 to TRBJ1-5, with D possibly TRBD1 on 6 matching bases. Germline V CDR1 and CDR2: SGHDN, FVKESK. The length of the CDR3 is 17 residues. V lost 1 base to trimming and J lost 1 base, with 14 bases between them. Here the CDR3 reads CASSQGPAGTSNQPQHF. The CDR3 DNA follows: TGTGCCAGCAGCCAAGGTCCCGCAGGGACAAGCAATCAGCCCCAGCATTTT.

There are a few counts of this clone. The chain joins TRBV6-1 to TRBJ2-5; 10 nucleotides line up with TRBD1. The CDR3 runs 16 residues. The germline V gene encodes CDR1 MNHNS and CDR2 SASEGT. V lost 3 bases and J lost 7; bases outside the gene matches: 11. CDR3 protein: CASSDGQGGGSGTQYF. The CDR3, as DNA: TGTGCCAGCAGTGACGGACAGGGGGGTGGCTCGGGGACCCAGTACTTC.

This chain uses TRBV7-2 with TRBJ2-3; 9 bases map to TRBD1. The ends lost 8 bases at V and 2 bases at J; junction bases unmatched: 8. This CDR3 spans 15 amino acids. Germline assignment: CDR1 SGHTA and CDR2 FQGNSA. In DNA form, the CDR3 reads TGTGCCAGCCAACGAGGGACAGGGCTCACAGATACGCAGTATTTT. It codes for CASQRGTGLTDTQYF. The full variable domain, completed using reference TRBV7-2 and TRBJ2-3, is GAGVSQSPSNKVTEKGKDVELRCDPISGHTALYWYRQSLGQGLEFLIYFQGNSAPDKSGLPSDRFSAERTGGSVSTLTIQRTQQEDSAVYLCASQRGTGLTDTQYFGPGTRLTVL.

The chain employs TRBV13 and TRBJ2-1, with 9 bases identical to TRBD1. This CDR3 contains 16 residues. Trimming took 4 bases from V and 5 from J; bases not matched to a gene: 9. Germline V gene sequence: CDR1 PRHDT, CDR2 FYEKMQ (reference sequence). CDR3 loop: CASSSTDRGPDNEQFF. In DNA, the CDR3 is TGTGCCAGCAGCTCCACGGACAGGGGCCCCGACAATGAGCAGTTCTTC.

V and J are TRBV5-1 and TRBJ2-5; D gene ambiguous. The CDR3 length is 17 residues. Between the trimmed V and J ends, which lost 0 bases and 1 base, there was a span of 16 bases. Germline lookup yields CDR1 SGHRS and CDR2 YFSETQ. The CDR3 DNA is TGCGCCAGCAGCTTGGTAAGGTCCGGCAGTCTCCAAGAGACCCAGTACTTC. Encoded protein: CASSLVRSGSLQETQYF.

The rearrangement uses TRBV28 and TRBJ2-7; TRBD2 matches at 13 bases. In germline, CDR1 is MDHEN, CDR2 SYDVKM. The CDR3 sequence is 15 residues long. Trimming at V came to 4 bases and at J to 3 bases, leaving 3 bases not matched to a gene. CDR3 loop: CASSSGLAGIYEQYF. The CDR3 nucleotides read TGTGCCAGCAGTTCGGGACTAGCGGGAATCTACGAGCAGTACTTC.

This chain links TRBV5-4 with TRBJ2-2, with 7 bases lining up with TRBD2. V lost 3 bases to trimming and J lost 6 bases; unmatched junction nucleotides: 8. The CDR3 is 15 residues long. CDR1 and CDR2 from the germline V gene are SGHNT and YYREEE (reference sequence). The CDR3 bases are TGTGCCAGCAGCTCCCTCAGAGGGAGGGCCGGGGAGCTGTTTTTT. Protein sequence: CASSSLRGRAGELFF.

This clone came up once. The gene calls are TRBV27 and TRBJ2-7; 8 positions match TRBD1. CDR1 and CDR2 from the germline V gene are MNHEY and SMNVEV (reference sequence). V lost 0 bases to trimming and J lost 5 bases; unmatched junction nucleotides: 9. There are 16 residues in the CDR3. In DNA form, the CDR3 reads TGTGCCAGCAGTTTATCAAGACAGGGGTCGAGGGACGAGCAGTACTTC. This codes for CASSLSRQGSRDEQYF.

In its sample, this clone was seen once. The rearrangement links TRBV15 to TRBJ2-1, with D unclear. The CDR3 sequence is 16 residues long. The V end lost 0 bases, the J end lost 3 bases, and 12 bases lay between the germline ends. CDR1 is LNHNV and CDR2 is YYDKDF in the germline V gene (reference sequence). The CDR3 DNA is TGTGCCACCAGCAGAGATCTTATTAACCGCTACAATGAGCAGTTCTTC. It translates to CATSRDLINRYNEQFF.

J is TRBJ2-1 and V is TRBV6-5; possibly TRBD1 for D (5 bases). CDR1 and CDR2 from the germline V gene are MNHEY and SVGAGI. This CDR3 contains 14 residues. The V end lost 2 bases, the J end lost 8 bases, and 13 bases lay between the germline ends. The CDR3 loop reads CASSYGAGMDEQFF. DNA for the CDR3: TGTGCCAGCAGTTACGGGGCAGGGATGGATGAGCAGTTCTTC.

This clone was counted only a few times. V is TRBV27 and J is TRBJ1-5; D uncertain. CDR1 and CDR2 (germline): MNHEY, SMNVEV (reference sequence). The CDR3 loop spans 12 amino acids. The V and J ends lost 4 bases and 6 bases respectively, with 7 bases between them. CDR3 sequence (DNA): TGTGCCAGCAGTTCCCGGGGTCAGCCCCAGCATTTT. It codes for CASSSRGQPQHF.

The chain has TRBV4-1 and TRBJ2-7; 7 positions match TRBD2. The junction had 5 bases not matched to a gene; V was cut back by 0 bases and J by 3 bases. Germline-derived CDR1 and CDR2 are MGHRA and YSYEKL. This CDR3 comprises 15 residues. The CDR3 DNA reads TGCGCCAGCAGCCAAGATCTGGCTAGCGGCTACGAGCAGTACTTC. Translating it yields CASSQDLASGYEQYF.